These 32 T cell receptor beta chains share one sample of origin, sequenced in a study of blood T cells in healthy people across ages. With a J-beta primer mix and a sample-barcoded 5' primer, a second PCR ran 7 to 11 cycles. TCRdb re-called the 5' RACE reads through MiXCR, storing one row per CDR3 protein. The data hold some 1,000,000 distinct CDR3 sequences, with approximately 25% observed a single time. These data were also filed under a second study, of T cells of mothers and their children.

The sequencing input was blood. The receptor set was obtained from a girl aged 2-15 years in good health.

This clonotype was detected a few times. The V gene is TRBV10-3, the J gene TRBJ2-5; 7 bases align to TRBD1. TRBJ2-7 explains the end of the DNA better; the J call may be wrong. Germline CDR1 ENHRY, CDR2 SYGVKD. There are 14 residues in the CDR3. The CDR3 nucleotides are TGTGCCATCAGGGATGGACAGGCGAACTACGAGCAGTACTTC. This codes for CAIRDGQANYEQYF.

The chain joins TRBV28 to TRBJ1-2; the D gene is possibly TRBD1 (6 bases). In germline, CDR1 is MDHEN, CDR2 SYDVKM. V lost 10 bases and J lost 4, with 19 bases in between. The CDR3 contains 14 residues. The CDR3 nucleotides are TGTGCCACCCCTCGAAGGGGGGGCTCCTATGGCTACACCTTC. Protein sequence: CATPRRGGSYGYTF.

This clonotype came up once. The chain combines TRBV9 with TRBJ2-3; 13 bases line up with TRBD2. CDR1 and CDR2 (germline): SGDLS, YYNGEE. The CDR3 is made up of 16 amino acids. Trimming at V came to 4 bases and at J to 2 bases, leaving 4 bases not matched to a gene. For the CDR3, the DNA is TGTGCCAGCAGCCCGGGACTAGCGGGGACCACAGATACGCAGTATTTT. Protein sequence: CASSPGLAGTTDTQYF.

This clonotype was counted a few times. The chain joins TRBV7-9 to TRBJ1-5; 7 bases match TRBD1. The J segment lost 16 bases and the V segment lost 0 bases, leaving 6 bases of the junction unmatched. The CDR3 is 12 amino acids. Germline V CDR1 and CDR2: SEHNR, FQNEAQ (reference sequence). DNA for the CDR3: TGTGCCAGCAGCTTAGCCGAGGGACAGCCACATTTT. This encodes CASSLAEGQPHF.

The rearrangement joins TRBV7-9 to TRBJ2-5; the match to TRBD1 covers 7 bases. This CDR3 has 14 residues. The germline CDR1 and CDR2 sequences are SEHNR and FQNEAQ (reference sequence). Trimming at V came to 5 bases and at J to 9 bases, leaving 12 bases not matched to a gene. The CDR3 loop is CASSARDSGGAQYF. The CDR3 DNA sequence: TGTGCCAGCAGCGCCCGGGACAGTGGAGGTGCCCAGTACTTC.

The chain links TRBV13 to TRBJ2-1, with no clear D. V was shortened by 3 bases and J by 6 bases, with 12 bases between the two germline ends. This CDR3 is 14 amino acids long. CDR1 is PRHDT, CDR2 FYEKMQ, per germline (reference sequence). CDR3 protein: CASSFSRTTNEQFF. The CDR3 DNA follows: TGTGCCAGCAGCTTCTCACGAACGACCAATGAGCAGTTCTTC.

DNA of the CDR3: TGCAGCGTTGTGGGTAGCGGGAGAGAGGGAGAGACCCAGTACTTC. Residues: CSVVGSGREGETQYF. V gene TRBV29-1 combines with J gene TRBJ2-5; 9 nucleotides line up with TRBD2. Germline CDR1 reads SQVTM; CDR2 reads ANQGSEA. The V and J ends lost 4 bases and 4 bases, in that order; junction bases with no gene match: 10. The CDR3 is made up of 15 amino acids.

In regard to this clonotype: A single base separates this from a much larger clone, so it may be a read error. The V and J genes are TRBV25-1 and TRBJ2-5; 7 bases align to TRBD2. The J call could be wrong; TRBJ2-1 is a better fit for the DNA end. CDR3 length equals 19 residues. Germline CDR1 and CDR2: MGHDK and SYGVNS. In nucleotides, the CDR3 is TGTGCCAGCAGTGATTATAGGTGGGGGGGGGATAGTTCCAACAATGAGCAGTTCTTC. Protein sequence: CASSDYRWGGDSSNNEQFF.

The chain has TRBV3-1 and TRBJ2-5, with a tentative D call TRBD1 (5 bases). The end of the DNA is better explained by TRBJ2-1, so the J call may be wrong. In germline, CDR1 is LGHDT, CDR2 YNNKEL (reference sequence). This CDR3 region has 15 residues. CDR3 nucleotide sequence: TGTGCCAGCAGCCAAGATTTAGGGGCGGCTGGCGAGCAGTTCTTC. It codes for CASSQDLGAAGEQFF.

V is TRBV10-3 and J is TRBJ2-7; 7 positions agree with TRBD1. The CDR3 has 12 residues. The ends lost 8 bases at V and 7 bases at J; junction bases unmatched: 8. Looked up from germline, CDR1 is ENHRY and CDR2 is SYGVKD. CDR3: CAILTGQGEQYF. The CDR3, as DNA: TGTGCCATCTTGACAGGGCAAGGGGAGCAGTACTTC.

This clonotype turned up a few times. This CDR3 is CASSKGWGLNYGYTF. DNA for the CDR3: TGTGCCAGCAGCAAAGGATGGGGCCTAAACTATGGCTACACCTTC. V and J are TRBV21-1 and TRBJ1-2; the table's TRBD1 call for D was not verified on the DNA. TRBV21-1 is designated a pseudogene. CDR3 length equals 15 residues.

In this sample, this clonotype turned up a few times. The gene calls are TRBV29-1 and TRBJ2-5, with 8 nucleotides matching TRBD1. This CDR3 spans 12 amino acids. With 6 bases clipped from V and 5 bases from J, the junction kept 5 bases outside the gene matches. The germline gives CDR1 SQVTM, CDR2 ANQGSEA. In nucleotides, the CDR3 is TGCAGCGTGGACAGGGAGGAGGAGACCCAGTACTTC. It yields the protein CSVDREEETQYF.

This clonotype was seen more than once but under ten times. The chain uses TRBV6-2 or TRBV6-3 and TRBJ1-5; TRBD1 matches 7 bases. The germline CDR1 and CDR2 sequences are MNHEY and SVGEGT. The CDR3 runs to 14 residues. V lost 7 bases and J lost 5; bases outside the gene matches: 8. The CDR3: CASTPTGTHQPQHF. CDR3 in DNA: TGTGCCAGCACCCCGACAGGGACTCATCAGCCCCAGCATTTT.

This clonotype was seen more than once but under ten times. The chain links TRBV9 to TRBJ2-3; D is perhaps TRBD2 (6 bases). V was trimmed by 0 bases and J by 3 bases, leaving 17 bases between them. Per the germline V gene, CDR1 is SGDLS and CDR2 is YYNGEE. CDR3 length: 17 amino acids. The DNA of the CDR3 is TGTGCCAGCAGCGTAGCGGCCGGGGGTTGGGAGACAGATACGCAGTATTTT. Translating it yields CASSVAAGGWETDTQYF.

This sequence joins TRBV7-9 and TRBJ1-2, with 8 bases fitting TRBD1. Trimming took 5 bases from V and 4 from J; bases not matched to a gene: 9. Germline-derived CDR1 and CDR2 are SEHNR and FQNEAQ (reference sequence). This CDR3 contains 15 residues. The CDR3 protein is CASSAGRDRSYGYTF. DNA of the CDR3: TGTGCCAGCAGCGCCGGCCGGGACAGGAGCTATGGCTACACCTTC.

This clonotype was seen only a few times. The chain employs TRBV20-1 and TRBJ2-1; 8 bases match TRBD1. The DNA end is a closer match to TRBJ2-7, so the J assignment may be wrong. Germline lookup yields CDR1 DFQATT and CDR2 SNEGSKA (reference sequence). This CDR3 spans 13 amino acids. The CDR3 region has the DNA TGCAGTGGCATCCAGGGGGCGAATTACGAGCAGTACTTC. Translated: CSGIQGANYEQYF.

A few counts support this clonotype. J is TRBJ2-5 and V is TRBV7-3, with 9 nucleotides matching TRBD2. The last part of the DNA fits TRBJ2-1 better; the J call may be wrong. Germline loops: CDR1 SGHTA, CDR2 FQGTGA. CDR3 length: 14 amino acids. The CDR3, as DNA: TGTGCCAGCAGCCCTTTTAGCGGGAGTAATGAGCAGTTCTTC. Protein: CASSPFSGSNEQFF.

The chain carries TRBV20-1 and TRBJ2-1, with D maybe TRBD1 (5 bases). CDR3 length: 11 amino acids. CDR1 is DFQATT and CDR2 is SNEGSKA in the germline V gene (reference sequence). V was clipped by 2 bases and J by 10 bases, with 9 bases between them. The CDR3 sequence: CSARQGWEQFF. The CDR3 nucleotides are TGCAGTGCTAGACAGGGCTGGGAGCAGTTCTTC.

This clonotype was counted between two and nine times. J is TRBJ2-7 and V is TRBV29-1; 7 nucleotides agree with TRBD2. The germline V gene has CDR1 SQVTM and CDR2 ANQGSEA. The J segment lost 2 bases and the V segment lost 4 bases, leaving 8 bases of the junction unmatched. The CDR3 loop spans 14 amino acids. CDR3 DNA sequence: TGCAGCGTTGTTCCAAGACGGGGGGCCTACGAGCAGTACTTC. It is translated as CSVVPRRGAYEQYF.

This clonotype was counted between two and nine times. V usage is TRBV7-9 and J usage is TRBJ2-3, with D possibly matching TRBD1 (7 bases). The V gene's germline CDR1 is SEHNR and CDR2 FQNEAQ (reference sequence). The CDR3 totals 16 residues. With 2 bases removed from V and 4 bases from J, the gap between germline ends came to 16 bases. CDR3 amino acids: CASSLRGRGDADTQYF. The CDR3, as DNA: TGTGCCAGCAGCTTACGGGGCAGGGGGGATGCAGATACGCAGTATTTT. The variable domain in full, with the rest retrieved from reference TRBV7-9 and TRBJ2-3, is DTGVSQNPRHKITKRGQNVTFRCDPISEHNRLYWYRQTLGQGPEFLTYFQNEAQLEKSRLLSDRFSAERPKGSFSTLEIQRTEQGDSAMYLCASSLRGRGDADTQYFGPGTRLTVL.

This clonotype appeared a few times. This sequence joins TRBV27 and TRBJ2-5, with D unclear. The germline V and J ends were trimmed by 3 bases and 0 bases, with 11 bases remaining between them. The length of the CDR3 is 15 residues. CDR1 is MNHEY and CDR2 is SMNVEV in the germline V gene (reference sequence). Here the CDR3 reads CASSLRGDDQETQYF. CDR3 nucleotides: TGTGCCAGCAGTTTGCGAGGAGACGACCAAGAGACCCAGTACTTC.

The rearrangement uses TRBV6-6 and TRBJ1-1; D is unresolved. The CDR3 spans 13 residues. The V gene lost 6 bases and the J gene lost 1 base, with 9 bases spanning the gap. The V gene's germline CDR1 is MNHNY and CDR2 SVGAGI (reference sequence). The CDR3: CASRRQENTEAFF. Here the CDR3 DNA reads TGTGCCAGCAGACGTCAGGAGAACACTGAAGCTTTCTTT.

This clonotype was observed a handful of times. J is TRBJ2-1 and V is TRBV3-1; D is possibly TRBD1 (6 bases). Matching the DNA end better, TRBJ2-7 makes the J call doubtful. The CDR3 has 12 amino acids. CDR1 LGHDT and CDR2 YNNKEL come from the germline V gene (reference sequence). CDR3 sequence reads: CASSQRTAEQYF. The CDR3 region has the DNA TGTGCCAGCAGCCAGCGGACAGCCGAGCAGTACTTC.

This clonotype was picked up a small number of times. V usage is TRBV29-1 and J usage is TRBJ2-7, with TRBD2 identical over 7 bases. Trimming took 4 bases from V and 12 from J; bases not matched to a gene: 9. CDR1 and CDR2 from the germline V gene are SQVTM and ANQGSEA. The CDR3 runs to 11 residues. The CDR3 region has the DNA TGCAGCGTTGGGACTAGTGGCTTGGTGTACTTC. As protein: CSVGTSGLVYF.

The table lists this clonotype with a few counts. The chain uses TRBV6-6 and TRBJ2-2; 7 bases are a match to TRBD1. Germline V lookup: CDR1 MNHNY, CDR2 SVGAGI (reference sequence). Losses at the gene ends were 3 bases for V and 8 bases for J; bases not matched to a gene: 6. The CDR3 length is 14 residues. The CDR3 loop reads CASSYEGARGELFF. CDR3 in DNA: TGTGCCAGCAGTTATGAGGGGGCAAGGGGGGAGCTGTTTTTT.

The chain is built from TRBV7-8 and TRBJ1-2, with a tentative D call TRBD1 (6 bases). Germline V lookup: CDR1 SGHVS, CDR2 FQNEAQ. V was clipped by 8 bases and J by 7 bases, with 23 bases between them. The CDR3 extends over 15 amino acids. The CDR3 is CASRAYPGGRSGYTF. CDR3 nucleotide sequence: TGTGCCAGCCGAGCTTACCCGGGGGGCCGGAGTGGCTACACCTTC.

This clonotype appeared a few times. V is TRBV20-1 and J is TRBJ2-3, with D uncertain. This CDR3 has 14 amino acids. V shed 4 bases and J shed 0 bases, with 11 bases lying between them. The V gene's germline CDR1 is DFQATT and CDR2 SNEGSKA (reference sequence). The CDR3 nucleotides are TGCAGTGCTAATCCGGCTGGGAGCACAGATACGCAGTATTTT. As protein: CSANPAGSTDTQYF.

The table lists this clonotype with a few counts. The chain is built from TRBV12-3 or TRBV12-4 and TRBJ1-6; no reliable D call. The CDR3 is 13 amino acids. V shed 1 base and J shed 10 bases, with 8 bases lying between them. The DNA of the CDR3 is TGTGCCAGCAGTTTAGGATTTATGTCACCCCTCCACTTT. Residues: CASSLGFMSPLHF.

This clonotype was observed a few times. The CDR3 sequence is CASSTGTGGDVSYEQYF. The CDR3 region has the DNA TGTGCCAGCAGTACCGGGACAGGGGGCGATGTCTCCTACGAGCAGTACTTC. The genes are TRBV13 and TRBJ2-1, with 12 positions matching TRBD1. The J call is doubtful: the DNA matches TRBJ2-7 better. The CDR3 runs to 17 residues. Germline V CDR1 and CDR2: PRHDT, FYEKMQ (reference sequence).

This clonotype occurred a few times. The rearrangement links TRBV20-1 to TRBJ2-2, with 15 nucleotides matching TRBD2. V dropped 3 bases and J dropped 6; count of bases not matched to a gene: 20. This CDR3 contains 21 residues. CDR1 is DFQATT and CDR2 is SNEGSKA in the germline V gene (reference sequence). The CDR3 loop is CSASAVRTSGGAWEIAGELFF. In nucleotides, the CDR3 is TGCAGTGCTAGCGCAGTACGGACTAGCGGGGGGGCCTGGGAGATCGCCGGGGAGCTGTTTTTT.

This clonotype has a handful of counts. The chain joins TRBV6-6 to TRBJ2-5; the D gene is possibly TRBD2 (5 bases). Germline assignment: CDR1 MNHNY and CDR2 SVGAGI (reference sequence). The CDR3 is 14 amino acids. With 7 bases removed from V and 4 bases from J, the gap between germline ends came to 16 bases. CDR3 in amino acids: CASTHRLAGETQYF. CDR3 DNA sequence: TGTGCCAGCACCCACCGCCTAGCTGGAGAGACCCAGTACTTC.

The CDR3 is CASSSFGGAYYGYTF. The DNA for the CDR3 is TGTGCCAGCAGCTCCTTTGGGGGGGCCTACTATGGCTACACCTTC. The chain links TRBV7-9 to TRBJ1-2; D is possibly TRBD1 (6 bases). Germline CDR1 is SEHNR and CDR2 is FQNEAQ (reference sequence). The germline V and J ends were trimmed by 4 bases and 3 bases, with 15 bases remaining between them. There are 15 residues in the CDR3.